The sequence of this T cell receptor beta chain was determined in a study of technical replicates of blood from several donors. The germline V gene has CDR1 SEHNR and CDR2 FQNEAQ (reference sequence). The ends lost 5 bases at V and 4 bases at J; junction bases unmatched: 4. CDR3 length: 13 residues. Using immunoSEQ multiplex PCR, the repertoire was profiled, and TCRdb retains in-frame clones only, with some absent. In the table there are 70,000 to 85,000 clones, just under 97% of which are singletons. The chain joins TRBV7-9 to TRBJ1-2; TRBD1 agrees at 7 bases. This receptor was taken from a human donor in good health. The sample was T cells isolated from PBMCs. In DNA, the CDR3 is TGTGCCAGCAGCAATCGGGACAGCTATGGCTACACCTTC. It is translated as CASSNRDSYGYTF.